This TCR beta chain was recovered during a study of blood T cells in healthy people across ages. About this clonotype: A read error is possible here, since a much larger clone lies one base away.

The CDR3 has 16 residues. The germline CDR1 and CDR2 sequences are SEHNR and FQNEAQ (reference sequence). A second PCR of roughly 6 to 12 cycles used a sample-barcoded 5' primer and a J-beta primer mix. TCRdb reanalysed the 5' RACE reads using MiXCR and keeps one entry per CDR3 protein. Of hundreds of thousands of distinct CDR3 sequences in the sample, about 30% were seen once. The chain combines TRBV7-9 with TRBJ1-5, with TRBD1 matching over 9 bases. Source material: blood. This TCR was recovered from a woman of 80 years or more in good health. The CDR3 sequence is CVSSLVTGGDGQPQHF. The CDR3 region has the DNA TGTGTCAGCAGCTTAGTAACAGGGGGCGACGGTCAGCCCCAGCATTTT.